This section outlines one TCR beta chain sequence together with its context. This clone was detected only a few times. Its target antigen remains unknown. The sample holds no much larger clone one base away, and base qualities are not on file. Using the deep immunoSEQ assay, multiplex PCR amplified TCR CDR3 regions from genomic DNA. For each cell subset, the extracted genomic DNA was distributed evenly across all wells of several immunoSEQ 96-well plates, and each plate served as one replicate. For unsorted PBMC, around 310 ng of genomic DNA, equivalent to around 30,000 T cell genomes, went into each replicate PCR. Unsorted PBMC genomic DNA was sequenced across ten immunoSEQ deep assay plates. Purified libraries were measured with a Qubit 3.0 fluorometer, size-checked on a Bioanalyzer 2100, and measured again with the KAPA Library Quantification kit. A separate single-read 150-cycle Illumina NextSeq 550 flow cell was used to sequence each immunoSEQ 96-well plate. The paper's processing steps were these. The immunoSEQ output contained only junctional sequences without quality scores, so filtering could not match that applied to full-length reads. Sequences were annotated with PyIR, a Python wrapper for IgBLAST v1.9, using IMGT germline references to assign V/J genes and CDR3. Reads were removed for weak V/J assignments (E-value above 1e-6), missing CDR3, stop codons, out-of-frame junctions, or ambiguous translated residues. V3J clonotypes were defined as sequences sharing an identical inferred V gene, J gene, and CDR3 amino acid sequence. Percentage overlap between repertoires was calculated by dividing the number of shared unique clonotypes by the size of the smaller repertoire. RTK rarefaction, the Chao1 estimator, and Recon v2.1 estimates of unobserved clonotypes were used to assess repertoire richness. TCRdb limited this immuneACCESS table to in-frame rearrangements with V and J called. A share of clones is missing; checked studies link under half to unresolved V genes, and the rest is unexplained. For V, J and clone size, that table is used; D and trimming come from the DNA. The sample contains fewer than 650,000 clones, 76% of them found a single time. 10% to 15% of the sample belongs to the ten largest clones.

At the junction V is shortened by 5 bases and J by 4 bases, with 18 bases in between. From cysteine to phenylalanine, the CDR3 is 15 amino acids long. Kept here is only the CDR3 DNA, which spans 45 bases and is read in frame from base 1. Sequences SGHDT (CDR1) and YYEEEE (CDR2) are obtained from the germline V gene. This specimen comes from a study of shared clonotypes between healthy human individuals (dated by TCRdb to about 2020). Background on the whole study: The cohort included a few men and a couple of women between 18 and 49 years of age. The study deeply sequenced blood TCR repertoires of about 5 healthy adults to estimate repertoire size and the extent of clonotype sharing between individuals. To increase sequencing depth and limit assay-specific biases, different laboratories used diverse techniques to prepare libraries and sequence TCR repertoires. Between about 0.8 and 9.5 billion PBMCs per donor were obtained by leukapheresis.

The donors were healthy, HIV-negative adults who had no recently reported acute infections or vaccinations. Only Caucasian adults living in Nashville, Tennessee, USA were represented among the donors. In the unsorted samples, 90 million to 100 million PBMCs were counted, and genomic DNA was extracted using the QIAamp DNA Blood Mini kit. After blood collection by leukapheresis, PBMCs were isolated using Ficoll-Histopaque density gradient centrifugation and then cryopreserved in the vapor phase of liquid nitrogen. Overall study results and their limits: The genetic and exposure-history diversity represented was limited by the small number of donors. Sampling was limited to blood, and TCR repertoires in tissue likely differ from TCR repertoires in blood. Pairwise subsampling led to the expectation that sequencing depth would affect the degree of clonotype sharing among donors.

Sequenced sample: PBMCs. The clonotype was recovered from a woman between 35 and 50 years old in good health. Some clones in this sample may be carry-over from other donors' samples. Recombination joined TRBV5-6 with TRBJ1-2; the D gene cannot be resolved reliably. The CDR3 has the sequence CASSRWSVKVYGYTF. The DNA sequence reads TGTGCCAGCAGTCGGTGGTCGGTCAAAGTCTATGGCTACACCTTC.